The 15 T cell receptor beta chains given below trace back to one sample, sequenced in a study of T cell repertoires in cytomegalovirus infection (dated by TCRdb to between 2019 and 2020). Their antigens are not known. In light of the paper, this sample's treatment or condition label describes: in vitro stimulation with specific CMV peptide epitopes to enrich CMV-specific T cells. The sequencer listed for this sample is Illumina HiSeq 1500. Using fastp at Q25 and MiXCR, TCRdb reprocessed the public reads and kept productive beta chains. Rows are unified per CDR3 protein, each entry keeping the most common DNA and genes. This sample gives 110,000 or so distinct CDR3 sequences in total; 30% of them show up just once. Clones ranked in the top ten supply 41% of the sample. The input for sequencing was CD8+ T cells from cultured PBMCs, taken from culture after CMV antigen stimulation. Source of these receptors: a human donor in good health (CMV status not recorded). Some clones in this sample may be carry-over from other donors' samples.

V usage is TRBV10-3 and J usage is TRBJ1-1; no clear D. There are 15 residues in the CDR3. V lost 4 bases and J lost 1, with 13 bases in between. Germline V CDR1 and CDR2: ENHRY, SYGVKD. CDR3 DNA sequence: TGTGCCATCAGTGGGAGACAAGTTCCGAACACTGAAGCTTTCTTT. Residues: CAISGRQVPNTEAFF.

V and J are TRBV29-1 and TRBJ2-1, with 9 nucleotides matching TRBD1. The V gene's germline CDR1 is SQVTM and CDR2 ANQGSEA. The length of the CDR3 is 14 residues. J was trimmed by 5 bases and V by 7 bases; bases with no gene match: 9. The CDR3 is CSEKVWDRDNEQFF. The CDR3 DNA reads TGCAGCGAGAAGGTCTGGGACAGGGACAATGAGCAGTTCTTC.

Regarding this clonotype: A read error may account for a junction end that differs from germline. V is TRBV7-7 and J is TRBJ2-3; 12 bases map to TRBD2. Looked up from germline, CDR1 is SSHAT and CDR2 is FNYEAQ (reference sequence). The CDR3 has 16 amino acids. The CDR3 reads CASSPGTSGSSDTQYF. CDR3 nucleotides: TGTGCTAGCAGCCCCGGGACTAGCGGGTCGTCAGATACGCAGTATTTT. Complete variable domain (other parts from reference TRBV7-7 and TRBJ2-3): GAGVSQSPRYKVTKRGQDVTLRCDPISSHATLYWYQQALGQGPEFLTYFNYEAQPDKSGLPSDRFSAERPEGSISTLTIQRTEQRDSAMYRCASSPGTSGSSDTQYFGPGTRLTVL.

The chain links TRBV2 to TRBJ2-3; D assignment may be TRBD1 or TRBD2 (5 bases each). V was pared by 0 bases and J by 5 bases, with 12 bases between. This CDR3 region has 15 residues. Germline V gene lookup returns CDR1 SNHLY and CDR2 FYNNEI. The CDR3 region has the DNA TGTGCCAGCAGTGAAGCGATGCTGAGGGGAGATACGCAGTATTTT. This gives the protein CASSEAMLRGDTQYF.

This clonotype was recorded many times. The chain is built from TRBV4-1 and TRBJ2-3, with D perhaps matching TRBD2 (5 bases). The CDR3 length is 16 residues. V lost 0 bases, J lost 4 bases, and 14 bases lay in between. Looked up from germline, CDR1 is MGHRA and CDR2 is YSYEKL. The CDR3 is CASSQDLGGLPDTQYF. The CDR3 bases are TGCGCCAGCAGCCAAGATCTTGGAGGACTGCCAGATACGCAGTATTTT.

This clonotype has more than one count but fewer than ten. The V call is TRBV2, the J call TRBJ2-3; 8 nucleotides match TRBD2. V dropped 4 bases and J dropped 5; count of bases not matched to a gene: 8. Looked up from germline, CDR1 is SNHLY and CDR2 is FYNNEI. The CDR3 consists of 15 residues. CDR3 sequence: CASSGGLESLDTQYF. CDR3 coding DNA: TGTGCCAGCAGTGGGGGACTAGAATCTCTAGATACGCAGTATTTT.

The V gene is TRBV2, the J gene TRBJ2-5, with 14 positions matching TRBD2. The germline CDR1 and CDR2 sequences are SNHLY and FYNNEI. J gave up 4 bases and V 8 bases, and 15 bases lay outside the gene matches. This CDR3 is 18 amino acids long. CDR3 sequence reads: CASHDGLAGGPLAETQYF. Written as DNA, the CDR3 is TGTGCCAGCCATGATGGACTAGCGGGGGGCCCCCTAGCAGAGACCCAGTACTTC.

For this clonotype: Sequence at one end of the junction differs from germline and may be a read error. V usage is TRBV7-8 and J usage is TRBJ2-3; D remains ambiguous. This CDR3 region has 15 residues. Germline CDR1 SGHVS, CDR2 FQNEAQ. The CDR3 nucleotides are TGTGCCAGCAGCTTAGATCCCGCACCGGTAGATACGCGGTATTTT. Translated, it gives CASSLDPAPVDTRYF.

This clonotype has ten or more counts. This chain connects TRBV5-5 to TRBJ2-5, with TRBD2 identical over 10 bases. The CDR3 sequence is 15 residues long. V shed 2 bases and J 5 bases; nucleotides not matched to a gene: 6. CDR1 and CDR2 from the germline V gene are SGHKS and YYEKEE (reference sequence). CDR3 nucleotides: TGTGCCAGCAGCTTTGGGACTAGCGCCGGGGAGACCCAGTACTTC. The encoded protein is CASSFGTSAGETQYF.

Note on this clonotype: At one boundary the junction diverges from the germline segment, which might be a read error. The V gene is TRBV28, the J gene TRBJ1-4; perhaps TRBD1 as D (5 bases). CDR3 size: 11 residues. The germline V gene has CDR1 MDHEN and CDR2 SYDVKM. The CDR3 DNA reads TGTGCCAGCAGTTTGAGGGGCGAGGTTGTTTTT. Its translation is CASSLRGEVVF.

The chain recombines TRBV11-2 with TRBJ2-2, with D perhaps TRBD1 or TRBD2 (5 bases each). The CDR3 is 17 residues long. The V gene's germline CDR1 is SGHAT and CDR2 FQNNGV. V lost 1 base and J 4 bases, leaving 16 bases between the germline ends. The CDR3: CASSLVRQGDRTGELFF. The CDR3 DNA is TGTGCCAGCAGCTTAGTCAGGCAGGGAGATCGCACCGGGGAGCTGTTTTTT.

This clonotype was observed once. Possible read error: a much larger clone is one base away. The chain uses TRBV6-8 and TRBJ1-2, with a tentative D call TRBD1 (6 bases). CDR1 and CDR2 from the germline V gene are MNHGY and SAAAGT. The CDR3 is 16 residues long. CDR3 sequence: CASSFTGQGKYYGCTF. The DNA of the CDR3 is TGTGCCAGCAGTTTCACCGGTCAGGGGAAATACTATGGCTGCACCTTC.

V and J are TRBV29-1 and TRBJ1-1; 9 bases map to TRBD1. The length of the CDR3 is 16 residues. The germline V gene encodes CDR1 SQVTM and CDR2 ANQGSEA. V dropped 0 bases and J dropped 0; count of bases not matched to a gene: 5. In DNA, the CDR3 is TGCAGCGTTGAAGACCCACAGGGGGCTGTGAACACTGAAGCTTTCTTT. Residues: CSVEDPQGAVNTEAFF.

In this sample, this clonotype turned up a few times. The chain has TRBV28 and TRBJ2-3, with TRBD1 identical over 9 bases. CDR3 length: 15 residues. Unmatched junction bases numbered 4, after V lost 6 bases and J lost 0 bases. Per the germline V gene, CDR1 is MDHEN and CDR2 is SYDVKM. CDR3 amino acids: CASRAGTGSTDTQYF. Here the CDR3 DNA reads TGTGCCAGCAGGGCAGGGACAGGGAGCACAGATACGCAGTATTTT.

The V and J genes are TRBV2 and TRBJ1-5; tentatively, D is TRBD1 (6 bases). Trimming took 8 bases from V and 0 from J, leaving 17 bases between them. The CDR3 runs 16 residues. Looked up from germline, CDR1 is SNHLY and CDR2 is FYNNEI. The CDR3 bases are TGTGCCAGCGCGTTTACAGGGACATATAGCAATCAGCCCCAGCATTTT. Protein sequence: CASAFTGTYSNQPQHF.